A single sample gave rise to the 16 T cell receptor beta chains below, sequenced in a study of blood T cell repertoires in COVID-19. Only in-frame clones appear in the TCRdb table, and some are missing; sequencing was by immunoSEQ multiplex PCR. The data contain about 33,000 clones, about 88% of them singletons. Material: peripheral blood. The origin of the receptors is a human donor in a cohort sampled during active COVID-19.

The rearrangement uses TRBV18 and TRBJ2-5; 8 nucleotides match TRBD1. Trimming took 4 bases from V and 3 from J; bases not matched to a gene: 7. Germline CDR1 KGHSH, CDR2 LQKENI. CDR3 length: 15 residues. DNA for the CDR3: TGTGCCAGCTCACTACCAAGGACAGGGAAAGAGACCCAGTACTTC. Translated, it gives CASSLPRTGKETQYF.

The gene calls are TRBV3-1 (or the pseudogene TRBV3-2) and TRBJ2-7; 9 nucleotides line up with TRBD2. V lost 2 bases, J lost 3 bases, and 8 bases stayed unmatched. The CDR3 covers 16 residues. Per germline, CDR1 LGHDT and CDR2 YNNKEL (reference sequence). The CDR3 DNA reads as TGTGCCAGCAGCCAAAGATCGGGAGCGGGGGGCTACGAGCAGTACTTC. Its translation is CASSQRSGAGGYEQYF.

The chain is built from TRBV28 and TRBJ1-4, with D unresolved. V was trimmed by 5 bases and J by 13 bases, leaving 14 bases between them. Germline-derived CDR1 and CDR2 are MDHEN and SYDVKM. The CDR3 loop spans 12 amino acids. DNA of the CDR3: TGTGCCAGCAGTCCCACAAGGGAGGGACTGTTTTTT. It specifies CASSPTREGLFF.

The chain recombines TRBV7-9 with TRBJ2-2, with 11 positions matching TRBD1. Germline CDR1 is SEHNR and CDR2 is FQNEAQ (reference sequence). Trimming cost V 5 bases and J 4 bases; bases outside gene matches: 12. The CDR3 sequence is 18 residues long. This CDR3 reads CASSRGPQGQGGTGELFF. The CDR3 DNA sequence: TGTGCCAGCAGCCGCGGACCCCAGGGACAGGGGGGCACCGGGGAGCTGTTTTTT.

A remark on this clone: Other DNA sequences in the same sample also yield this CDR3. This CDR3 is CASSQDWGEDSPLHF. CDR3 nucleotides: TGTGCCAGCAGCCAAGATTGGGGGGAGGATTCACCCCTCCACTTT. The V and J genes are TRBV4-2 and TRBJ1-6, with TRBD1 as a possible D gene (5 bases). Trimming left V 0 bases short and J 8 bases short, with 11 bases between. CDR3 length equals 15 residues. The V gene's germline CDR1 is LGHNA and CDR2 YNFKEQ.

The J gene is TRBJ1-2, the V gene TRBV2; 10 positions agree with TRBD1. Trimming cost V 6 bases and J 4 bases; bases outside gene matches: 8. There are 15 residues in the CDR3. CDR1 and CDR2 from the germline V gene are SNHLY and FYNNEI. The CDR3 DNA is TGTGCCAGCAGACTAAGACAGGGGGCTCCCTATGGCTACACCTTC. Translation gives CASRLRQGAPYGYTF.

The V gene is TRBV10-2, the J gene TRBJ2-2; possibly TRBD1 for D (5 bases). CDR3 length equals 16 residues. Germline V CDR1 and CDR2: WSHSY, SAAADI. Trimming removed 2 bases at V and 4 bases at J, with 14 bases between. CDR3 nucleotide sequence: TGCGCCAGCAGTGAGCTTCAGGGTCGGTTCACCGGGGAGCTGTTTTTT. Amino acid sequence: CASSELQGRFTGELFF.

V usage is TRBV7-9 and J usage is TRBJ1-3; D might be TRBD1 (5 bases). Between the trimmed V and J ends, which lost 5 bases and 0 bases, there was a span of 11 bases. The CDR3 sequence is 15 residues long. Germline CDR1 is SEHNR and CDR2 is FQNEAQ (reference sequence). CDR3 DNA sequence: TGTGCCAGCAGCCGCGACAGCTACTCTGGAAACACCATATATTTT. Its protein is CASSRDSYSGNTIYF.

This rearrangement joins TRBV6-5 to TRBJ1-1, with a possible D match to TRBD1 (6 bases). Germline V gene data show CDR1 as MNHEY and CDR2 as SVGAGI. Trimming removed 6 bases from V and 0 bases from J, with 14 bases in between. The CDR3 length is 15 residues. The CDR3 reads CASSGQGLMNTEAFF. The DNA of the CDR3 is TGTGCCAGCAGCGGTCAGGGGTTAATGAACACTGAAGCTTTCTTT.

This rearrangement joins TRBV25-1 to TRBJ2-5; TRBD1 matches 8 bases. Germline CDR1 reads MGHDK; CDR2 reads SYGVNS. The trim removed 3 bases at V and 5 bases at J, leaving 5 bases unmatched. This CDR3 is built from 14 residues. The CDR3 DNA sequence: TGTGCCAGCAGTGAGGACAGGGTCTGGGAGACCCAGTACTTC. It is translated as CASSEDRVWETQYF.

V is TRBV29-1 and J is TRBJ1-2, with TRBD1 matching over 9 bases. J gave up 8 bases and V 8 bases, and 12 bases lay outside the gene matches. The CDR3 runs 13 residues. CDR1 and CDR2 from the germline V gene are SQVTM and ANQGSEA. The CDR3 sequence: CSLSGQGEYGYTF. CDR3 coding DNA: TGCAGCCTGTCGGGACAGGGAGAGTACGGCTACACCTTC.

The chain links TRBV5-1 to TRBJ1-6, with D unclear. Germline assignment: CDR1 SGHRS and CDR2 YFSETQ. The CDR3 covers 15 residues. Trimming took off 0 bases at V and 3 bases at J, with 7 bases between the two ends. The CDR3 sequence: CASSLEVSYNSPLHF. CDR3 bases: TGCGCCAGCAGCTTGGAAGTGAGCTATAATTCACCCCTCCACTTT. The full variable domain, in which reference TRBV5-1 and TRBJ1-6 provide the parts outside the CDR3, is KAGVTQTPRYLIKTRGQQVTLSCSPISGHRSVSWYQQTPGQGLQFLFEYFSETQRNKGNFPGRFSGRQFSNSRSEMNVSTLELGDSALYLCASSLEVSYNSPLHFGNGTRLTVT.

The chain has TRBV3-1 (or the pseudogene TRBV3-2) and TRBJ2-2; the D gene is possibly TRBD2 (6 bases). CDR3 size: 16 residues. Germline CDR1 is LGHDT and CDR2 is YNNKEL (reference sequence). V was trimmed by 4 bases and J by 3 bases, leaving 15 bases between them. The CDR3 is CASSPQSGDYTGELFF. In DNA form, the CDR3 reads TGTGCCAGCAGCCCCCAATCGGGGGACTACACCGGGGAGCTGTTTTTT.

This rearrangement joins TRBV27 to TRBJ2-5; D remains unclear. Germline values: CDR1 MNHEY, CDR2 SMNVEV (reference sequence). The V end was cut by 6 bases, the J end by 2 bases, with 13 bases between. This CDR3 region has 14 residues. As DNA, the CDR3 is TGTGCCAGCAGCCCACGTGGCCCACAAGAGACCCAGTACTTC. Translated: CASSPRGPQETQYF.

The chain is built from TRBV4-1 and TRBJ2-7; 9 nucleotides line up with TRBD2. From germline, CDR1 is MGHRA and CDR2 YSYEKL. CDR3 length equals 13 residues. The junction had 1 base not matched to a gene; V was cut back by 4 bases and J by 3 bases. The CDR3 DNA follows: TGCGCCAGCAGCCCGACTAGCGGCTACGAGCAGTACTTC. Amino acids: CASSPTSGYEQYF.

The chain carries TRBV3-1 (or the pseudogene TRBV3-2) and TRBJ1-2; D is unresolved. The CDR3 covers 13 residues. In germline, CDR1 is LGHDT, CDR2 YNNKEL (reference sequence). V lost 0 bases, J lost 2 bases, and 4 bases lay in between. The CDR3 nucleotides are TGTGCCAGCAGCCAAGATCCAAACTATGGCTACACCTTC. Encoded protein: CASSQDPNYGYTF.